This T cell receptor beta chain was obtained from a study of breast tumors, draining lymph nodes, adjacent tissues. Overall study results and limits: Most tumor T cells seemingly derive from lymph node, then expand in tumor. Compared with basal-like, luminal-like tumors shared significantly more repertoire with nontumor tissue. Tumors had less TCR diversity than lymph nodes, more than nontumor tissue. The lymph node origin of tumor T cells was framed as consistent with a hypothesis, not demonstrated.

This clonotype came up many times. The antigen remains unidentified. The V gene's germline CDR1 is SGHTA and CDR2 FQGNSA. The CDR3 consists of 13 residues. V gave up 3 bases and J gave up 2 bases, with 6 bases separating them. TCRdb re-called the multiplex PCR reads through MiXCR, storing one row per CDR3 protein. The sample contains approximately 170,000 distinct CDR3 sequences, around a third of which appear only once. Samples came from axillary lymph nodes draining the breast cancer. What was sequenced was axillary lymph node tissue. This TCR came from a female donor with breast cancer. Some clones in this sample may be carry-over from other donors' samples. The chain carries TRBV7-2 and TRBJ2-3; D is ambiguous. The CDR3 region has the DNA TGTGCCAGCAGCTTCGGCCACACAGATACGCAGTATTTT. It codes for CASSFGHTDTQYF.